This T cell receptor beta chain was sequenced for a study of blood T cell repertoires in COVID-19. Study-wide context: Material from acute and convalescent COVID-19 was sourced from the United States, Italy and Spain.

Data came from immunoSEQ multiplex PCR; TCRdb stores just in-frame clones and leaves some out. The sample holds hundreds of thousands of clones, 88% seen once. V lost 0 bases, J lost 5 bases, and 19 bases lay in between. This CDR3 has 17 residues. Germline loops: CDR1 LGHNA, CDR2 YNFKEQ. The sample consisted of PBMCs or T cells enriched from blood (not recorded which). This rearrangement joins TRBV4-2 to TRBJ2-5, with D possibly being TRBD2 (6 bases). The TCR originated in a woman in her forties with acute COVID-19. This chain's CDR3 is CASSQDFPRGRGETQYF. For the CDR3, the DNA is TGTGCCAGCAGCCAAGATTTTCCACGGGGCCGGGGGGAGACCCAGTACTTC.